This is a list of T cell receptor beta chains from one sample in a study of CD8 T cells in ankylosing spondylitis. TCRdb passed the 5' RACE reads through MiXCR, listing each CDR3 protein once. Among hundreds of thousands of distinct CDR3 sequences listed, 10% to 15% were seen once. Sample: blood, either unsorted or a sorted T cell fraction (not recorded which). The receptors stem from a male donor with ankylosing spondylitis. Each CDR3 is given with its conserved first and last residue. A D gene is named only where the DNA matches it firmly. Rows give clone size only sometimes, using once, few, many, or a class for an expanded clone.

d_call	v_call	clone_size	j_call	cdr3_nt	cdr3_aa
TRBD2	TRBV9	few	TRBJ2-1	TGTGCCAGCAGCGTAGTCAGAGCGGGAGAGGGCAATGAGCAGTTCTTC	CASSVVRAGEGNEQFF
TRBD2	TRBV5-6	.	TRBJ2-1	TGTGCCAGCAGCTTGATGGGGGAGGGTGAGCAGTTCTTC	CASSLMGEGEQFF
TRBD1	TRBV24-1	few	TRBJ2-1	TGTGCCACCAGTGATCCGAACTCCGGGACAGGGGCCTACAATGAGCAGTTCTTC	CATSDPNSGTGAYNEQFF
.	TRBV5-1	.	TRBJ1-1	TGCGCCAGCAGCTTCAGCACCGGGACTCTAAACACTGAAGCTTTCTTT	CASSFSTGTLNTEAFF
.	TRBV20-1	.	TRBJ2-7	TGCAGTCCGAAACAGGCTAACACCTACGAGCAGTACTTC	CSPKQANTYEQYF
.	TRBV7-9	once	TRBJ2-2	TGTGCCAGCAGCTTTTTCTTGAACACCGGGGAGCTGTTTTTT	CASSFFLNTGELFF
.	TRBV20-1	.	TRBJ1-1	TGCAGTGCAACCAGCCTCCGAGATACCCTCCACGCTTTCTTT	CSATSLRDTLHAFF
TRBD1	TRBV7-9	few	TRBJ2-5	TGTGCCAGCAGCTTCATAGGGGGCGGAGAGACCCAGTACTTC	CASSFIGGGETQYF
TRBD2	TRBV28	.	TRBJ2-3	TGTGCCAGCAGACCGCTAGCGGGGTTAGATACGCAGTATTTT	CASRPLAGLDTQYF
.	TRBV4-3	.	TRBJ2-5	TGCGCCAGCAGCCACAAAGGCCTGGGGGAGACCCAGTACTTC	CASSHKGLGETQYF
TRBD1	TRBV18	few	TRBJ1-5	TGTGCCAGCTCACCACGAGGCGACAGGGGGCAGCCCCAGCATTTT	CASSPRGDRGQPQHF
TRBD2	TRBV7-8	many	TRBJ2-7	TGTGCCAGCAGCCTTAGCGGGGGACGCTACGAGCAGTACTTC	CASSLSGGRYEQYF
.	TRBV6-2/TRBV6-3	many	TRBJ2-2	TGTGCCAGCAGTCCAGCAAACACCGGGGAGCTGTTTTTT	CASSPANTGELFF
.	TRBV4-1	.	TRBJ2-7	TGCGCCAGCAGCCAAGTCCTGAGATACGAGCAGTACTTC	CASSQVLRYEQYF
.	TRBV20-1	few	TRBJ1-2	TGCAGTGCTAGGAGGACAGCAGGAGGCTACACCTTC	CSARRTAGGYTF
.	TRBV5-6	few	TRBJ1-2	TGTGCCAGCAGCTATGAGGACGGCTACTATGGCTACACCTTC	CASSYEDGYYGYTF
.	TRBV20-1	many	TRBJ2-1	TGCAGTGCTAACCGGGACACCGGAAACAATGAGCAGTTCTTC	CSANRDTGNNEQFF
.	TRBV7-3	.	TRBJ2-3	TGTGCCAGCAGCTTCGGGAGTACTAGCACAGATACGCAGTATTTT	CASSFGSTSTDTQYF
TRBD2	TRBV28	few	TRBJ2-1	TGTGCCAGCAGTTCCCTTGGGATAGCGGGGGGCGTTATCAATGAGCAGTTCTTC	CASSSLGIAGGVINEQFF
.	TRBV4-2	few	TRBJ2-4	TGTGCCAGCAGCCAAGTATGGGGGCCCACGGGTCTAGCCAAAAACATTCAGTACTTC	CASSQVWGPTGLAKNIQYF